Detailed here is one TCR beta chain. Its antigen is not known. CDR3 length: 14 residues. The germline CDR1 and CDR2 sequences are KGHDR and SFDVKD. V gave up 6 bases and J gave up 3 bases, with 13 bases separating them. The table came from immunoSEQ multiplex PCR; TCRdb's copy has only in-frame clones and leaves some out. The table lists roughly 150,000 clones, approximately 88% of them singletons. The data were obtained in a study of T cell responses to AZD1222 COVID-19 vaccine. Whole-study results and caveats: CD4 TCRs linked to vaccination spanned spike, dominating at 160-218 and 743-854. Females made up more of the donors, who were largely white British, and clonal diversity may have come out too low. Rises in breadth and depth of Spike-specific TCRs came after two AZD1222 doses.

This specimen consisted of peripheral blood, obtained on day 0 of MenACWY control vaccination. The V and J genes are TRBV24-1 and TRBJ1-2; D call uncertain. This clonotype was obtained from an adult in good health. The CDR3 region is CATSRLDGDYGYTF. In DNA, the CDR3 is TGTGCCACCAGTCGGCTCGACGGGGACTATGGCTACACCTTC.